The 3 T cell receptor beta chains below were found in one sample sequenced in a study of OX40 agonist ivuxolimab in advanced cancers. TCRdb's copy holds only in-frame clones and misses some; the assay was immunoSEQ multiplex PCR. The table has fewer than 45,000 clones, approximately 80% seen once. The sample here was CD4+ or CD8+ T cells sorted from blood, taken in a trial of the OX40 agonist ivuxolimab. The receptor set was obtained from an adult with an advanced solid tumor such as melanoma, head and neck, liver or kidney cancer.

The chain joins TRBV19 to TRBJ1-5; 9 bases match TRBD1. The length of the CDR3 is 17 residues. From germline, CDR1 is LNHDA and CDR2 SQIVND (reference sequence). J gave up 4 bases and V 5 bases, and 12 bases lay outside the gene matches. The CDR3 reads CASSSIGEDRGNQPQHF. CDR3 coding DNA: TGTGCCAGTAGTTCCATAGGGGAGGACAGGGGAAATCAGCCCCAGCATTTT.

This clone was picked up a small number of times. The chain couples TRBV18 to TRBJ1-5; 10 positions agree with TRBD1. The germline CDR1 and CDR2 sequences are KGHSH and LQKENI. Trimming at V came to 2 bases and at J to 2 bases, leaving 9 bases not matched to a gene. This CDR3 spans 18 amino acids. CDR3 bases: TGTGCCAGCTCACCAGATGGACAGGGGGTCCTTGGCAATCAGCCCCAGCATTTT. It codes for CASSPDGQGVLGNQPQHF. The variable domain in full, with the rest retrieved from reference TRBV18 and TRBJ1-5, is NAGVMQNPRHLVRRRGQEARLRCSPMKGHSHVYWYRQLPEEGLKFMVYLQKENIIDESGMPKERFSAEFPKEGPSILRIQQVVRGDSAAYFCASSPDGQGVLGNQPQHFGDGTRLSIL.

The chain recombines TRBV29-1 with TRBJ2-5; no firm D call. The CDR3 contains 13 residues. Germline-derived CDR1 and CDR2 are SQVTM and ANQGSEA. Trimming took 0 bases from V and 2 from J, leaving 7 bases between them. This CDR3 reads CSVEDGSQETQYF. DNA of the CDR3: TGCAGCGTTGAAGACGGATCGCAAGAGACCCAGTACTTC. The variable domain in full, with the rest retrieved from reference TRBV29-1 and TRBJ2-5, is SAVISQKPSRDICQRGTSLTIQCQVDSQVTMMFWYRQQPGQSLTLIATANQGSEATYESGFVIDKFPISRPNLTFSTLTVSNMSPEDSSIYLCSVEDGSQETQYFGPGTRLLVL.